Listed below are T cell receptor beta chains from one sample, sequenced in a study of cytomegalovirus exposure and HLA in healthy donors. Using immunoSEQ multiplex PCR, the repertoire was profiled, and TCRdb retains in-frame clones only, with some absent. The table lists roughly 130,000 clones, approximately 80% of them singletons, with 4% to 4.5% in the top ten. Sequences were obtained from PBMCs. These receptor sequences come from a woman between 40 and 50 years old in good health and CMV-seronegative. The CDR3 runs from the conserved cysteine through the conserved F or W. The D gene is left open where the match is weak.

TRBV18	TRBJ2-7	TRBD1	CASSPTSGTGAAYEQYF	TGTGCCAGCTCACCAACTTCCGGGACAGGGGCGGCCTACGAGCAGTACTTC
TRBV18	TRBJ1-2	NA	CASSPEIGTRGNYGYTF	TGTGCCAGCTCACCCGAAATCGGGACAAGGGGAAACTATGGCTACACCTTC
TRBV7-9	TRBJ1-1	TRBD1	CASSLGQGEAFF	TGTGCCAGCAGCTTAGGACAGGGTGAAGCTTTCTTT
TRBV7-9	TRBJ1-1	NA	CASSPGYTEAFF	TGTGCCAGCAGCCCAGGGTACACTGAAGCTTTCTTT
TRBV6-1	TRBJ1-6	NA	CASSELYSPLHF	TGTGCCAGCAGTGAACTATATTCACCCCTCCACTTT
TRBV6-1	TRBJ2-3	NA	CASSPQQGRTDTQYF	TGTGCCAGCAGTCCCCAACAGGGACGCACAGATACGCAGTATTTT
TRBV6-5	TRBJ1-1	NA	CASSPGGTEAFF	TGTGCCAGCAGCCCGGGTGGCACTGAAGCTTTCTTT
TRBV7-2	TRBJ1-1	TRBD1	CASSSSGQGASTEAFF	TGTGCCAGCAGCTCGTCGGGACAGGGGGCGAGCACTGAAGCTTTCTTT
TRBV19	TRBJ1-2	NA	CASRRAGVGYTF	TGTGCCAGTAGGCGAGCGGGAGTTGGCTACACCTTC
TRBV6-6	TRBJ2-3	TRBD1	CASSPPGQGSTDTQYF	TGTGCCAGCAGTCCCCCGGGACAGGGAAGTACAGATACGCAGTATTTT